The 25 T cell receptor beta chains listed next were all sequenced from one sample in a study of somatic mutations in cytotoxic T cells in rheumatoid arthritis (TCRdb year 2017). The library was prepared using the immunoSEQ multiplex PCR assay. The immuneACCESS repertoire file appears here via TCRdb, limited to in-frame rearrangements. These files lack a portion of the clones; in checked studies, under half of the deficit traces to unresolved V genes, and the cause of the others is not known. The table for this sample lists 6,000 to 9,000 clones; about three fifths of them were counted only once. About 24% of the sample is held by the ten biggest clonotypes. Material for sequencing was CD8+ T cells sorted from blood. Receptors originate from a woman between 40 and 55 years old in good health.

With regard to this clone: The junction departs from germline at one end; a sequencing error may be responsible. This rearrangement joins TRBV27 to TRBJ1-2; 9 nucleotides line up with TRBD1. Germline assignment: CDR1 MNHEY and CDR2 SMNVEV (reference sequence). The CDR3 extends over 14 amino acids. The chain's CDR3 is CAGSSPGTGNGYTF. The DNA for the CDR3 is TGTGCCGGCAGTTCCCCTGGGACAGGGAATGGCTACACCTTC.

This clone turned up a few times. J is TRBJ1-1 and V is TRBV27; D not resolved. CDR3 length equals 13 residues. V lost 4 bases, J lost 6 bases, and 12 bases lay in between. CDR1 is MNHEY and CDR2 is SMNVEV in the germline V gene (reference sequence). The CDR3 nucleotides are TGTGCCAGCAGTTATAGGAGGGAGGCTGAAGCTTTCTTT. Translated: CASSYRREAEAFF.

This chain joins TRBV11-2 and TRBJ1-4; D uncertain. This CDR3 is 12 amino acids long. The ends were cut back, 6 bases at V and 5 bases at J, with 7 bases in the middle. The germline gives CDR1 SGHAT, CDR2 FQNNGV. The CDR3 is CASSYGNEKLFF. The CDR3 DNA follows: TGTGCCAGCAGTTACGGGAATGAAAAACTGTTTTTT.

The rearrangement uses TRBV6-1 and TRBJ2-2; possible D gene TRBD1, 5 bases. V was pared by 7 bases and J by 3 bases, with 12 bases between. Germline assignment: CDR1 MNHNS and CDR2 SASEGT. The CDR3 length is 14 residues. The CDR3 sequence: CASTLQTDTGELFF. CDR3 nucleotide sequence: TGTGCCAGCACCCTACAGACAGACACCGGGGAGCTGTTTTTT.

This clone was seen only a few times. The V call is TRBV5-1, the J call TRBJ2-7, with a weak D call TRBD1 (5 bases). V lost 1 base, J lost 6 bases, and 11 bases lay in between. This CDR3 region has 13 residues. The germline CDR1 and CDR2 sequences are SGHRS and YFSETQ. The CDR3 nucleotides read TGCGCCAGCAGCTTGTCTTCAGGGCTCGAGCAGTACTTC. Protein: CASSLSSGLEQYF.

The chain uses TRBV11-2 and TRBJ2-7; D may be TRBD2 (6 bases). Germline CDR1 and CDR2: SGHAT and FQNNGV. The CDR3 loop spans 13 amino acids. The V end was cut by 5 bases, the J end by 4 bases, with 12 bases between. CDR3 loop: CASSPGLYYEQYF. CDR3 coding DNA: TGTGCCAGCAGCCCGGGACTTTATTACGAGCAGTACTTC.

The V and J genes are TRBV7-6 and TRBJ1-1; D unresolved. Trimming took off 5 bases at V and 2 bases at J, with 6 bases between the two ends. The length of the CDR3 is 12 residues. Germline assignment: CDR1 SGHVS and CDR2 FNYEAQ. The CDR3 loop is CASSLVNTEAFF. The CDR3, as DNA: TGTGCCAGCAGCCTAGTAAACACTGAAGCTTTCTTT.

The V gene is TRBV7-9, the J gene TRBJ2-1; 14 positions match TRBD2. Trimming cost V 9 bases and J 5 bases; bases outside gene matches: 3. This CDR3 is 14 amino acids long. The germline gives CDR1 SEHNR, CDR2 FQNEAQ (reference sequence). The CDR3 sequence: CASKGLAGDNEQFF. The CDR3 coding sequence is TGTGCCAGTAAGGGACTAGCGGGGGACAATGAGCAGTTCTTC.

This clone has just a few counts. This chain uses TRBV9 with TRBJ2-1; TRBD2 agrees at 8 bases. V lost 3 bases to trimming and J lost 7 bases; unmatched junction nucleotides: 12. The length of the CDR3 is 16 residues. Germline loops: CDR1 SGDLS, CDR2 YYNGEE. CDR3 nucleotide sequence: TGTGCCAGCAGCGAACGTGGGACTAGGCTCGCGAATGAGCAGTTCTTC. Protein: CASSERGTRLANEQFF. The full variable domain, rest sourced from reference TRBV9 and TRBJ2-1, is DSGVTQTPKHLITATGQRVTLRCSPRSGDLSVYWYQQSLDQGLQFLIQYYNGEERAKGNILERFSAQQFPDLHSELNLSSLELGDSALYFCASSERGTRLANEQFFGPGTRLTVL.

J is TRBJ2-5 and V is TRBV27; TRBD2 aligns across 14 bases. The CDR3 totals 19 residues. Germline trimming cut 2 bases from V and 0 bases from J; bases unmatched to any gene: 8. Germline values: CDR1 MNHEY, CDR2 SMNVEV (reference sequence). As DNA, the CDR3 is TGTGCCAGCAGTTTAGGGACTAGCGGGAGAGGGGCGTACCAAGAGACCCAGTACTTC. This encodes CASSLGTSGRGAYQETQYF.

This clone is termed large (0.1 to 1%). The V call is TRBV10-3, the J call TRBJ2-1, with 8 bases that match TRBD2. V gave up 2 bases and J gave up 12 bases; unmatched junction bases: 15. The CDR3 length is 16 residues. In germline, CDR1 is ENHRY, CDR2 SYGVKD. The CDR3 spells CAISEALAVGGSPQFF. The CDR3, as DNA: TGTGCCATCAGTGAGGCACTAGCGGTGGGTGGGTCGCCGCAGTTCTTC.

This clone was seen a few times. The V call is TRBV7-6, the J call TRBJ2-1, with D perhaps TRBD1 or TRBD2 (6 bases each). Trimming stripped 5 bases from V and 4 bases from J, with 18 bases between. This CDR3 contains 16 residues. In germline, CDR1 is SGHVS, CDR2 FNYEAQ. The CDR3 here is CASSHPGGRLYNEQFF. The DNA of the CDR3 is TGTGCCAGCAGCCACCCCGGGGGCAGACTTTACAATGAGCAGTTCTTC.

This chain uses TRBV6-4 with TRBJ1-1, with TRBD1 matching over 9 bases. Germline V gene sequence: CDR1 MRHNA, CDR2 SNTAGT. This CDR3 region has 15 residues. Losses at the gene ends were 0 bases for V and 7 bases for J; bases not matched to a gene: 6. The CDR3 DNA reads as TGTGCCAGCAGTGACTCTGCCGACAGGGGGGTTGAAGCTTTCTTT. It translates to CASSDSADRGVEAFF.

This chain joins TRBV10-3 and TRBJ2-3; the match to TRBD1 covers 12 bases. Germline V lookup: CDR1 ENHRY, CDR2 SYGVKD. Trimming removed 6 bases from V and 6 bases from J; junction bases left unmatched: 16. This CDR3 comprises 18 residues. This CDR3 reads CAIRIGTGGGYPQDTQYF. CDR3 DNA: TGTGCCATCAGAATCGGGACAGGGGGCGGATATCCTCAGGATACGCAGTATTTT.

This clone has a handful of counts. This chain links TRBV6-5 with TRBJ1-1; D gene uncertain. This CDR3 region has 13 residues. Germline assignment: CDR1 MNHEY and CDR2 SVGAGI. Trimming shortened V by 2 bases and J by 6 bases, and 10 bases separated the two germline ends. The DNA of the CDR3 is TGTGCCAGCAGTTACGGACCACTCTCTGAAGCTTTCTTT. It codes for CASSYGPLSEAFF.

The chain links TRBV7-6 to TRBJ2-2; D not certain. The CDR3 is 13 residues long. Germline CDR1 SGHVS, CDR2 FNYEAQ. Trimming pared 5 bases from V and 4 bases from J, leaving 8 bases between. The CDR3 protein is CASSPVFTGELFF. CDR3 nucleotides: TGTGCCAGCAGCCCTGTCTTCACCGGGGAGCTGTTTTTT. Full variable domain (outside the CDR3, taken from reference TRBV7-6 and TRBJ2-2): GAGVSQSPRYKVTKRGQDVALRCDPISGHVSLYWYRQALGQGPEFLTYFNYEAQQDKSGLPNDRFSAERPEGSISTLTIQRTEQRDSAMYRCASSPVFTGELFFGEGSRLTVL.

This clone was detected only a few times. The J gene is TRBJ2-7, the V gene TRBV10-2; no firm D call. Per germline, CDR1 WSHSY and CDR2 SAAADI. This CDR3 is built from 15 residues. Trimming pared 2 bases from V and 0 bases from J, leaving 11 bases between. For the CDR3, the DNA is TGCGCCAGCAGTGAGCCATTCGAGAGCTCCTACGAGCAGTACTTC. This sequence encodes CASSEPFESSYEQYF.

The chain employs TRBV2 and TRBJ2-1; possible D gene TRBD1, 5 bases. V lost 8 bases, J lost 4 bases, and 9 bases lay in between. The CDR3 is 12 residues long. The germline gives CDR1 SNHLY, CDR2 FYNNEI. As DNA, the CDR3 is TGTGCCAGCGGGGCCGGGTACAATGAGCAGTTCTTC. It translates to CASGAGYNEQFF.

In this sample, this clone turned up a few times. The V call is TRBV5-8, the J call TRBJ1-1; the D is unclear. The ends were cut back, 0 bases at V and 0 bases at J, with 3 bases in the middle. Germline loops: CDR1 SGHTS, CDR2 YDEGEE. The CDR3 is 13 residues long. This CDR3 reads CASSLVVNTEAFF. The CDR3 DNA reads as TGTGCCAGCAGCTTGGTAGTGAACACTGAAGCTTTCTTT. The full variable domain, its missing parts supplied by reference TRBV5-8 and TRBJ1-1, is EAGVTQSPTHLIKTRGQQATLRCSPISGHTSVYWYQQALGLGLQFLLWYDEGEERNRGNFPPRFSGRQFPNYSSELNVNALELEDSALYLCASSLVVNTEAFFGQGTRLTVV.

In regard to this clone: At one boundary the junction diverges from the germline segment, which might be a read error. The rearrangement joins TRBV5-6 to TRBJ1-2; a weak D match, TRBD1 (6 bases). From germline, CDR1 is SGHDT and CDR2 YYEEEE. This CDR3 comprises 12 residues. The CDR3 sequence: CASSLGTATFLF. CDR3 in DNA: TGTGCCAGCAGCTTGGGGACAGCAACCTTTCTCTTC.

This clone was observed a handful of times. In DNA form, the CDR3 reads TGCGCCAGCAGCCAAGTTCTCGCCTACGAGCAGTACTTC. Its translation is CASSQVLAYEQYF. V gene TRBV4-1 combines with J gene TRBJ2-7; the D is unclear. The V and J ends lost 1 base and 2 bases respectively, with 6 bases between them. This CDR3 has 13 amino acids. Germline V gene sequence: CDR1 MGHRA, CDR2 YSYEKL.

V and J are TRBV13 and TRBJ2-3, with D unresolved. The CDR3 runs to 15 residues. The germline V gene has CDR1 PRHDT and CDR2 FYEKMQ (reference sequence). V was pared by 2 bases and J by 0 bases, with 9 bases between. The CDR3 protein is CASSLTSGSTDTQYF. The DNA of the CDR3 is TGTGCCAGCAGCTTAACTTCCGGGAGCACAGATACGCAGTATTTT.

V usage is TRBV14 and J usage is TRBJ2-1; 7 bases line up with TRBD2. The CDR3 loop spans 15 amino acids. The germline CDR1 and CDR2 sequences are SGHDN and FVKESK. V shed 1 base, J shed 3 bases, and the junction held 3 bases outside the gene matches. The CDR3 DNA reads TGTGCCAGCAGCCAAGGGACTAGTCTCTACAATGAGCAGTTCTTC. Translating it yields CASSQGTSLYNEQFF.

V and J are TRBV7-8 and TRBJ2-5; 11 bases fit TRBD2. Germline-derived CDR1 and CDR2 are SGHVS and FQNEAQ. Losses at the gene ends were 4 bases for V and 4 bases for J; bases not matched to a gene: 5. This CDR3 spans 15 amino acids. The CDR3 DNA reads TGTGCCAGCAGCTCCCGAACTAGCGGGAGAGAGACCCAGTACTTC. It yields the protein CASSSRTSGRETQYF.

The chain recombines TRBV28 with TRBJ2-2; maybe TRBD1 (5 bases). The CDR3 sequence is 12 residues long. Germline CDR1 is MDHEN and CDR2 is SYDVKM. Trimming took off 10 bases at V and 4 bases at J, with 10 bases between the two ends. The CDR3 region is CAIRGLTGELFF. CDR3 bases: TGTGCCATTAGGGGCCTCACCGGGGAGCTGTTTTTT.